This TCR beta chain was profiled in a study of T cell responses to AZD1222 COVID-19 vaccine. The CDR3 consists of 14 residues. TCRdb keeps only in-frame clones here, not all; method: immunoSEQ multiplex PCR. This sample yields 95,000 to 150,000 clones, of which about 93% are seen a single time; 4.5% to 6% belongs to the top ten. This TCR was recovered from an adult who received the AZD1222 COVID-19 vaccine. The chain links TRBV12-1 to TRBJ1-1; the table calls TRBD1, which could not be checked here. TRBV12-1 is annotated as a pseudogene. Sample: peripheral blood, taken 28 days after the second AZD1222 dose. CDR3 amino acids: CASSFQQVNTEAFF. As DNA, the CDR3 is TGTGCCAGCAGCTTTCAACAGGTGAACACTGAAGCTTTCTTT.